This entry describes one TCR beta chain. The sample comes from a study of PD-1 blockade in classical Hodgkin lymphoma. Time point here: cycle 4 day 1 (C4D1), after 6 weeks of nivolumab. All patients relapsed after autologous stem cell transplantation, and brentuximab vedotin exposure varied. Germline CDR1 reads SGHTA; CDR2 reads FQGNSA. The CDR3 consists of 16 residues. Deletions cut 4 bases from V and 1 base from J, with 15 bases between. Sequenced by immunoSEQ multiplex PCR; TCRdb stores in-frame clones only, minus some. The sample yields tens of thousands of clones, about 90% seen once. The chain couples TRBV7-2 to TRBJ2-3; D may match TRBD1 or TRBD2 (5 bases each). This TCR derives from a human donor with classical Hodgkin lymphoma. Source: peripheral blood mononuclear cells (PBMCs), taken before the fourth cycle of nivolumab. As DNA, the CDR3 is TGTGCCAGCAGCTCCAGGGCGGCCGGGGGCACAGATACGCAGTATTTT. This encodes CASSSRAAGGTDTQYF.